Following are 16 T cell receptor beta chains from one sample sequenced in a study of cytomegalovirus exposure and HLA in healthy donors. The repertoire was sequenced with immunoSEQ multiplex PCR; TCRdb's copy has only in-frame clones and lacks some. This sample has 56,000 or so clones, with roughly 93% found just once. Sequencing input: PBMCs. The receptors stem from a woman aged 18 to 35 in good health and CMV-seropositive.

The rearrangement joins TRBV27 to TRBJ2-7, with TRBD1 matching 7 bases. CDR1 and CDR2 from the germline V gene are MNHEY and SMNVEV (reference sequence). V lost 5 bases and J lost 4; bases outside the gene matches: 17. The CDR3 has 17 residues. The CDR3 nucleotides are TGTGCCAGCAGTCACAAAATTGCAGGGGGTAGTCGGTACGAGCAGTACTTC. This codes for CASSHKIAGGSRYEQYF.

The chain couples TRBV19 to TRBJ1-5, with a possible D match to TRBD1 (6 bases). This CDR3 is built from 16 residues. V lost 0 bases and J 7 bases, leaving 16 bases between the germline ends. From germline, CDR1 is LNHDA and CDR2 SQIVND (reference sequence). DNA for the CDR3: TGTGCCAGTAGTATAGATCGGGGGGGCGCAGGGCAGCCCCAGCATTTT. Protein sequence: CASSIDRGGAGQPQHF.

This chain links TRBV6-1 with TRBJ2-7, with TRBD1 matching over 8 bases. CDR1 is MNHNS, CDR2 SASEGT, per germline. The CDR3 totals 13 residues. With 6 bases clipped from V and 3 bases from J, the junction kept 4 bases outside the gene matches. The DNA for the CDR3 is TGTGCCAGCAGAGTGACAGGGGTCTACGAGCAGTACTTC. Its protein is CASRVTGVYEQYF.

The chain recombines TRBV19 with TRBJ2-7; D uncertain. The V gene's germline CDR1 is LNHDA and CDR2 SQIVND (reference sequence). Between the trimmed V and J ends, which lost 7 bases and 3 bases, there was a span of 7 bases. CDR3 length: 11 amino acids. CDR3 region: CASKAGYEQYF. The CDR3 coding sequence is TGTGCCAGTAAGGCAGGCTACGAGCAGTACTTC.

V is TRBV4-3 and J is TRBJ2-7, with D perhaps TRBD1 (6 bases). This CDR3 contains 14 residues. V gave up 4 bases and J gave up 3 bases, with 13 bases separating them. Looked up from germline, CDR1 is LGHNA and CDR2 is YSLEER. CDR3 in DNA: TGCGCCAGCAGCCTAGGGCAGGGGAACTACGAGCAGTACTTC. It encodes CASSLGQGNYEQYF.

V usage is TRBV18 and J usage is TRBJ2-2; D ambiguous. V lost 5 bases, J lost 5 bases, and 15 bases lay in between. Germline V lookup: CDR1 KGHSH, CDR2 LQKENI. This CDR3 is built from 15 residues. The CDR3 DNA follows: TGTGCCAGCTCATACCTACCCGCGCGGACCGGGGAGCTGTTTTTT. Its translation is CASSYLPARTGELFF.

The chain is built from TRBV5-6 and TRBJ2-2; 8 nucleotides match TRBD1. The CDR3 is made up of 18 amino acids. Germline lookup yields CDR1 SGHDT and CDR2 YYEEEE. Trimming cost V 0 bases and J 7 bases; bases outside gene matches: 14. The CDR3 DNA is TGTGCCAGCAGCTTGGGTGGGGACGACAGGGGTGCGTACGGGGAGCTGTTTTTT. It encodes CASSLGGDDRGAYGELFF.

The count of this clone is one. The V call is TRBV25-1, the J call TRBJ2-1, with 7 bases lining up with TRBD2. Per germline, CDR1 MGHDK and CDR2 SYGVNS. V shed 7 bases, J shed 1 base, and the junction held 7 bases outside the gene matches. This CDR3 is built from 15 residues. Here the CDR3 DNA reads TGTGCCAGCATCGGCGGGGGTCTTTCCTACAATGAGCAGTTCTTC. Amino acids: CASIGGGLSYNEQFF.

The V gene is TRBV9, the J gene TRBJ2-3, with D perhaps TRBD2 (6 bases). Germline V lookup: CDR1 SGDLS, CDR2 YYNGEE. V was pared by 3 bases and J by 0 bases, with 14 bases between. There are 16 residues in the CDR3. The CDR3 reads CASSAQAGLSTDTQYF. CDR3 DNA: TGTGCCAGCAGCGCCCAAGCGGGCCTAAGCACAGATACGCAGTATTTT.

The rearrangement joins TRBV15 to TRBJ1-2; 7 nucleotides match TRBD1. With V trimmed by 4 bases and J by 8 bases, 10 bases remained unmatched. Germline-derived CDR1 and CDR2 are LNHNV and YYDKDF (reference sequence). The CDR3 length is 14 residues. Here the CDR3 DNA reads TGTGCCACCAGCACCCGGGGACAGTCCGGGGGCTACACCTTC. Residues: CATSTRGQSGGYTF.

The chain carries TRBV7-6 and TRBJ2-1; 9 nucleotides match TRBD2. The CDR3 contains 16 residues. Germline V gene data show CDR1 as SGHVS and CDR2 as FNYEAQ. The J segment lost 7 bases and the V segment lost 2 bases, leaving 9 bases of the junction unmatched. CDR3: CASSLSLRGGRNEQFF. In nucleotides, the CDR3 is TGTGCCAGCAGCTTATCTTTGCGGGGGGGCCGAAATGAGCAGTTCTTC.

The chain has TRBV10-1 and TRBJ2-2; a weak D match, TRBD1 (5 bases). Trimming removed 3 bases from V and 3 bases from J, with 5 bases in between. The CDR3 totals 13 residues. CDR1 WNHNN and CDR2 SYGVQD come from the germline V gene (reference sequence). CDR3 sequence: CASSDRDTGELFF. CDR3 nucleotides: TGCGCCAGCAGTGACAGGGACACCGGGGAGCTGTTTTTT.

V and J are TRBV7-3 and TRBJ1-2; no definite D call. Trimming removed 5 bases at V and 7 bases at J, with 8 bases between. Germline loops: CDR1 SGHTA, CDR2 FQGTGA. There are 11 residues in the CDR3. As DNA, the CDR3 is TGTGCCAGCAGCCTCGAGGGTGGCTACACCTTC. Amino acids: CASSLEGGYTF.

The chain employs TRBV27 and TRBJ1-5, with a weak D call TRBD1 (5 bases). This CDR3 has 18 residues. The V gene lost 9 bases and the J gene lost 5 bases, with 29 bases spanning the gap. The germline CDR1 and CDR2 sequences are MNHEY and SMNVEV (reference sequence). CDR3 nucleotide sequence: TGTGCCAGAAACGAGTGGTGTATTCATCAGGGTTGGCATCAGCCCCAGCATTTT. This gives the protein CARNEWCIHQGWHQPQHF.

The genes are TRBV2 and TRBJ2-7; D is unresolved. Looked up from germline, CDR1 is SNHLY and CDR2 is FYNNEI. There are 13 residues in the CDR3. Trimming left V 0 bases short and J 6 bases short, with 9 bases between. Written as DNA, the CDR3 is TGTGCCAGCAGTGAAGCGTTGACACCCGAGCAGTACTTC. It yields the protein CASSEALTPEQYF.

This rearrangement joins TRBV7-2 to TRBJ1-1, with D tentatively TRBD1 (5 bases). Trimming took off 5 bases at V and 5 bases at J, with 15 bases between the two ends. Germline assignment: CDR1 SGHTA and CDR2 FQGNSA. This CDR3 comprises 14 residues. CDR3 protein: CASSPLFGGTEAFF. CDR3 sequence (DNA): TGTGCCAGCAGCCCTCTGTTTGGGGGGACTGAAGCTTTCTTT.